The T cell receptor (beta chain) under discussion was sequenced for a study of blood T cell repertoires in COVID-19. Looking at the study overall: Italy, Spain and the United States were the sources of the convalescent and acute COVID-19 samples.

V shed 9 bases and J 1 base; nucleotides not matched to a gene: 3. The CDR3 loop spans 13 amino acids. The germline V gene encodes CDR1 SNHLY and CDR2 FYNNEI. The repertoire was sequenced with immunoSEQ multiplex PCR; TCRdb's copy has only in-frame clones and lacks some. The repertoire holds hundreds of thousands of clones, with about nine tenths as singletons. The sample taken for sequencing was peripheral blood. This sequence originates from a woman in her 70s with COVID-19, enrolled during active disease. The chain is built from TRBV2 and TRBJ1-2; 9 nucleotides align to TRBD1. CDR3 DNA: TGTGCCAGACAGGGGGCCATTAACTATGGCTACACCTTC. Translation: CARQGAINYGYTF.